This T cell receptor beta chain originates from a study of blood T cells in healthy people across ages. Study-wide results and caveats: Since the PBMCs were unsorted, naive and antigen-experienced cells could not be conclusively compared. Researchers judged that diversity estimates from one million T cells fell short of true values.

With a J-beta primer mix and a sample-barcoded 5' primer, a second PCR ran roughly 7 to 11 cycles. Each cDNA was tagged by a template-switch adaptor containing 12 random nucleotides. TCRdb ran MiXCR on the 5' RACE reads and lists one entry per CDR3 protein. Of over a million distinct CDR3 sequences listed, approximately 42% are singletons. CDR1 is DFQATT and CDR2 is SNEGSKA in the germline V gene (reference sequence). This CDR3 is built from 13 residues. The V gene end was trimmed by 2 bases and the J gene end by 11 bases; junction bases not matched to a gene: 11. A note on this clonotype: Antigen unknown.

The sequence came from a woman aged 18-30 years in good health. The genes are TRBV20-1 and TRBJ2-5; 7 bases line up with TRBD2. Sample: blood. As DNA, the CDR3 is TGCAGTGCTAGAAGCGGGGACTCGCGAGAGCAGTACTTC. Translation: CSARSGDSREQYF.